This entry concerns a single TCR beta chain. Its antigen has not been determined. No base-level quality is on record; no much larger clone is a single base apart. Taken from cysteine to phenylalanine, the CDR3 has 15 residues. The entry retains the CDR3 DNA only, 45 bases that are in frame from base 1. Germline trimming amounts to 6 bases on V and 5 bases on J, with 8 as the count of junction bases outside the gene matches. According to the germline V gene, CDR1 reads ENHRY and CDR2 reads SYGVKD. The record originates from a study of blood T cell repertoires in COVID-19 (dated by TCRdb to 2019 to 2021). Context from the whole study: Samples from collaborators originated in the United States, Italy and Spain and spanned both the acute and convalescent phases of COVID-19. A de-identified subject ID, COVID-19 status, age in years and sex were almost always included in the sample metadata. Where available, HLA class I and class II types were taken from metadata supplied by the sample provider and were not determined by assay-based typing. A freely available public database, intended as a resource for researchers studying the immune response to SARS-CoV-2, is where the repertoires were released. The samples were drawn from two sources: the first 160 participants of the ongoing ImmuneRACE study, and approximately 1,300 subjects contributed by 6 global collaborators. Deeply sampled blood TCRbeta repertoires from subjects exposed to, actively infected with, or recovered from COVID-19 were included in the dataset. The material from the prospective study consisted of cDNA or gDNA derived from T cells, B-cell-depleted T cells, or PBMCs. The research as a whole found: The quantity of clinical and demographic metadata differed by source and by participant and was supplied without curation.

TCRbeta CDR3 regions were amplified from genomic DNA using the immunoSEQ Assay, a bias-controlled multiplex PCR. The authors processed their data as follows. The number of nucleated cells in each sample was estimated from the amplification of reference gene primers within the assay. To quantify the absolute abundance of each unique TCRbeta CDR3 rearrangement, sequence reads were collapsed and filtered. For each sample, productive Simpson clonality was calculated as the square root of Simpson's diversity index across productive rearrangements. TCRdb limited this immuneACCESS table to in-frame rearrangements with V and J called. A share of clones is missing; checked studies link under half to unresolved V genes, and the rest is unexplained. V, J and clone size were drawn from that table, and D and trimming were deduced from the DNA. The sample contains roughly 70,000 clones, about 85% of them found a single time. The leading ten clones occupy approximately 4.1% of the sample.

Whole blood was collected in K2EDTA tubes by collaborating institutions according to the institutions' own protocols. Collaborator samples were shipped for TCRbeta analysis as frozen whole blood, isolated PBMCs, or DNA extracted from either sample type. The rearranged segments are TRBV10-3 and TRBJ1-2, and 11 bases in between align with TRBD1. Sequences were obtained from peripheral blood. This clonotype originated in a man aged 65 to 79 with active COVID-19. At the DNA level, the sequence is TGTGCCATCAGGGGACAGGGGGACCCTGGGTATGGCTACACCTTC. Translated, it reads CAIRGQGDPGYGYTF.